These 2 T cell receptor beta chains were sequenced from one sample in a study of shared clonotypes between healthy human individuals. Assay used: immunoSEQ multiplex PCR; TCRdb lists only in-frame clones, some missing. Among 470,000 or so clones listed, roughly 80% were seen once. Sequencing was performed on PBMCs. The receptors stem from a woman in her forties in good health. Some clones in this sample may be carry-over from other donors' samples.

For this clone: This may come from a read error, since a much larger clone is one base off. The V and J genes are TRBV10-3 and TRBJ2-3; D not resolved. This CDR3 has 14 amino acids. Germline-derived CDR1 and CDR2 are ENHRY and SYGVKD. V lost 3 bases and J lost 2, with 9 bases in between. CDR3 sequence (DNA): TGTGCCATCAGTGAAGTCGTATACACAGATACGCAGTATTTT. Amino acid sequence: CAISEVVYTDTQYF.

V usage is TRBV4-1 and J usage is TRBJ2-1; 8 bases map to TRBD1. The CDR3 consists of 16 residues. The junction had 4 bases not matched to a gene; V was cut back by 0 bases and J by 3 bases. Per germline, CDR1 MGHRA and CDR2 YSYEKL. In nucleotides, the CDR3 is TGCGCCAGCAGCCAAGACGGAACAGGGGGCTACAATGAGCAGTTCTTC. It translates to CASSQDGTGGYNEQFF.